This T cell receptor beta chain was sequenced in a study of blood T cell repertoires in COVID-19. Measured with immunoSEQ multiplex PCR; TCRdb has only the in-frame clones, and not every one. The top ten hold about 5% of the sample, which has roughly 150,000 clones, about 83% seen once. The CDR3 sequence is 14 residues long. Germline V gene sequence: CDR1 MNHNY, CDR2 SVGAGI (reference sequence). Trimming left V 5 bases short and J 6 bases short, with 17 bases between. This chain joins TRBV6-6 and TRBJ2-7; D is possibly TRBD1 (6 bases). Specimen: peripheral blood. The sequence derives from a human donor in a cohort sampled during active COVID-19. The CDR3 region is CASSPSSTGIEQYF. The CDR3 DNA reads TGTGCCAGCAGTCCCTCAAGCACAGGGATCGAGCAGTACTTC.